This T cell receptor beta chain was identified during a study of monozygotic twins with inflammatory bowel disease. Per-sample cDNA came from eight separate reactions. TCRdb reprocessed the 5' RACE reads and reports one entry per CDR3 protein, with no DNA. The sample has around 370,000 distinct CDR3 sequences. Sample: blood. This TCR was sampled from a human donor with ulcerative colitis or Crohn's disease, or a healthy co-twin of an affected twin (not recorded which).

The CDR3 reads CASSLIPGLSETQYF. The J gene is TRBJ2-5, the V gene TRBV5-6; as DNA is missing, the TRBD2 call by TCRdb cannot be tested. Germline V lookup: CDR1 SGHDT, CDR2 YYEEEE. The CDR3 extends over 15 amino acids.